The entry below describes one TCR beta chain. Amplification from RNA transcripts yielded the TCR beta CDR3 regions. Amplification began with first-round RT-PCR using HTBI primers, then second-round multiplex PCR was performed. One entry per CDR3 protein results from TCRdb running MiXCR on the multiplex PCR reads. This sample has around 660,000 distinct CDR3 sequences, with about two fifths found just once. V was pared by 1 base and J by 1 base, with 9 bases between. The CDR3 has 15 amino acids. These data originate in a study of Graves' ophthalmopathy and Graves' hyperthyroidism. The specimen sequenced was peripheral blood. The chain couples TRBV12-3 or TRBV12-4 to TRBJ2-3; D might be TRBD2 (6 bases). The clonotype originates from an adult man with Graves' ophthalmopathy. Here the CDR3 reads CASSLVGSGTDTQYF. CDR3 nucleotide sequence: TGTGCCAGCAGTTTAGTCGGGAGCGGCACAGATACGCAGTATTTT.